What follows describes a single TCR beta chain. This specimen comes from a study of blood T cell repertoires in COVID-19. Study details: The study drew acute and convalescent COVID-19 samples from the United States, Italy and Spain. T cells, B-cell-depleted T cells, or PBMCs provided the cDNA or gDNA that served as material.

The V end was cut by 4 bases, the J end by 9 bases, with 16 bases between. The V gene's germline CDR1 is MNHNY and CDR2 SVGAGI (reference sequence). The CDR3 runs to 14 residues. In the original processing: Amplifying reference gene primers gave estimates of nucleated cell counts. The table came from immunoSEQ multiplex PCR; TCRdb's copy has only in-frame clones and leaves some out. The V and J calls and clone size are taken from that table; D and trimming were inferred from the DNA. Seen here are around 260,000 clones, roughly 80% observed once, and the top ten hold roughly 4.6%. The sequenced sample was peripheral blood. The chain uses TRBV6-6 and TRBJ1-5, with D perhaps matching TRBD1 (6 bases). The clonotype comes from a man aged 55 to 70 who had recovered from COVID-19. For the CDR3, the DNA is TGTGCCAGCAGTTTTCCAGGGGTCTTGGGGCCCCAGCATTTT. Encoded protein: CASSFPGVLGPQHF.